This T cell receptor (beta chain) was obtained from a study of cytomegalovirus exposure and HLA in healthy donors. Clones were sequenced by immunoSEQ multiplex PCR, and TCRdb holds only the in-frame ones, with some missing. This repertoire shows under 300,000 clones, 86% found once; its top ten account for more than 0.8%. Per germline, CDR1 GTSNPN and CDR2 SVGIG (reference sequence). This CDR3 has 14 residues. Trimming left V 2 bases short and J 5 bases short, with 13 bases between. The rearrangement joins TRBV30 to TRBJ1-5; possibly TRBD1 for D (6 bases). The origin of this receptor is a young woman in good health and CMV-seronegative. Input material: PBMCs. As DNA, the CDR3 is TGTGCCTGGAGTTTAAAACAGGGATATCAGCCCCAGCATTTT. This gives the protein CAWSLKQGYQPQHF.